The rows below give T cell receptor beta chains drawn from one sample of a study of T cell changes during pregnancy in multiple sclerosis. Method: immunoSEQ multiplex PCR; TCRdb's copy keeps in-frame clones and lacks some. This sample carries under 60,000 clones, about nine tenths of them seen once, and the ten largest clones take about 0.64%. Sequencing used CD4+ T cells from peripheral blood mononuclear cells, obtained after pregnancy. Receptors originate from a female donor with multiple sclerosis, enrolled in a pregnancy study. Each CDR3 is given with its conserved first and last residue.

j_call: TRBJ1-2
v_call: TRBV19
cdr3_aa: CASSMDRVNYGYTF

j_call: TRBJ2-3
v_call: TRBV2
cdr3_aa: CASSEGRTKPGDTQYF

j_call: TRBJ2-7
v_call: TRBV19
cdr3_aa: CASSIDHGRRSYEQYF

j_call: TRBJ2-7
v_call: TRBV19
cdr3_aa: CASSIQITYEQYF

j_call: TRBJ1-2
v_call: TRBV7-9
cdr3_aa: CASSFGLTFNYGYTF

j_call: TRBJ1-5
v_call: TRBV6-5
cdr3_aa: CASSLNRGNQPQHF

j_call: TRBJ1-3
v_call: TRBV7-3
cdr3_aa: CASSLTGGVRSGNTIYF

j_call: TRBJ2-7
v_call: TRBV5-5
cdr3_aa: CASSLSVSISYEQYF

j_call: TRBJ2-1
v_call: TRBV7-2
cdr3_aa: CASSLAPGTINEQFF

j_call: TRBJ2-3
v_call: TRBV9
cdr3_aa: CASSPGLVGAYTDTQYF

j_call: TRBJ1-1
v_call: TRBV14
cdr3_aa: CASSQGGAVEAFF

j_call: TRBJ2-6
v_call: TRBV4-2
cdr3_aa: CASSHRTGQSSGANVLTF

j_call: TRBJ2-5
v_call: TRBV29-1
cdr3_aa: CSAPGGGLQETQYF

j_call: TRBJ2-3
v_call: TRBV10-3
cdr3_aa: CAISPVTGLAGTDTQYF

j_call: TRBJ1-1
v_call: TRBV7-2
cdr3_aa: CASSLGAFSTEAFF

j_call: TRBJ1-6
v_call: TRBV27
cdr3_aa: CASSFLDSSYNSPLHF

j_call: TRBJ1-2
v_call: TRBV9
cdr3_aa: CASSAVGQNYGYTF

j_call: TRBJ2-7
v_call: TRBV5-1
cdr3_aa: CASSRPRTGFYEQYF

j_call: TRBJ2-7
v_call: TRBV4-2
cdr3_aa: CASNSLTGSSYEQYF

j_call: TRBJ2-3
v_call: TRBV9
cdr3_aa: CASSVERGITDTQYF

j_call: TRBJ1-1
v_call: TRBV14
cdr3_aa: CASSQDLVATEAFF

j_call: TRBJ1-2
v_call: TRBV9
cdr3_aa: CASSRGYGYTF

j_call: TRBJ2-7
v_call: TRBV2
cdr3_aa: CASRVRGGLTYEQYF

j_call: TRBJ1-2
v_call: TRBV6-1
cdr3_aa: CASSENGWAGLYGYTF

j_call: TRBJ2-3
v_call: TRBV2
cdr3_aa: CASRVPGQGTDTQYF

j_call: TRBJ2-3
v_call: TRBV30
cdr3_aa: CAWSLGLDTDTQYF

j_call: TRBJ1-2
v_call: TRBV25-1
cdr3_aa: CASSGTPLRIYGYTF

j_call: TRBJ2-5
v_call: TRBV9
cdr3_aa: CASSTLEGGPGTQYF

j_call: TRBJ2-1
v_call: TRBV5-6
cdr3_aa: CASSLGGLARMRQFF